Listed here are 32 T cell receptor beta chains from one sample, sequenced in a study of blood T cell repertoires in COVID-19. Only in-frame clones appear in the TCRdb table, and some are missing; sequencing was by immunoSEQ multiplex PCR. The repertoire holds around 400,000 clones, with approximately 91% as singletons. The sequenced sample consisted of PBMCs or T cells enriched from blood (not recorded which). All receptors come from a woman aged 40 to 55 who had been exposed to COVID-19.

The chain couples TRBV12-3 or TRBV12-4 to TRBJ1-5; D uncertain. There are 12 residues in the CDR3. Deletions cut 5 bases from V and 4 bases from J, with 6 bases between. The CDR3 DNA sequence: TGTGCCAGCAGTCCTCAGAATCAGCCCCAGCATTTT. This sequence encodes CASSPQNQPQHF.

The count of this clone is one. This sequence joins TRBV7-9 and TRBJ2-7, with a possible D match to TRBD2 (6 bases). The CDR3 spans 12 residues. The V gene's germline CDR1 is SEHNR and CDR2 FQNEAQ (reference sequence). Trimming cost V 0 bases and J 12 bases, with 12 bases left between them. The CDR3 DNA follows: TGTGCCAGCAGCTTAGCGGGAGGCCCGCCGTACTTC. Translation gives CASSLAGGPPYF.

CDR3 sequence: CASSPMRDTAGGNTIYF. CDR3 bases: TGTGCCAGCAGCCCTATGAGAGACACTGCGGGTGGAAACACCATATATTTT. The chain employs TRBV3-1 (or the pseudogene TRBV3-2) and TRBJ1-3; D not resolved. V dropped 4 bases and J dropped 3 bases, with 19 bases sitting between them. CDR3 length: 17 amino acids. Germline lookup yields CDR1 LGHDT and CDR2 YNNKEL (reference sequence).

The gene calls are TRBV5-4 and TRBJ1-1; D is possibly TRBD1 (6 bases). This CDR3 comprises 14 residues. V shed 3 bases and J shed 1 base, with 10 bases lying between them. CDR1 SGHNT and CDR2 YYREEE come from the germline V gene (reference sequence). The CDR3 sequence is CASSWLTGNTEAFF. In DNA, the CDR3 is TGTGCCAGCAGCTGGTTGACAGGGAACACTGAAGCTTTCTTT. The variable domain in full, with the rest retrieved from reference TRBV5-4 and TRBJ1-1, is ETGVTQSPTHLIKTRGQQVTLRCSSQSGHNTVSWYQQALGQGPQFIFQYYREEENGRGNFPPRFSGLQFPNYSSELNVNALELDDSALYLCASSWLTGNTEAFFGQGTRLTVV.

In DNA, the CDR3 is TGTGCCAGCAGCGTCAGATCAGGGGGCGCGTCGGAAGATACGCAGTATTTT. Translating it yields CASSVRSGGASEDTQYF. This chain links TRBV9 with TRBJ2-3; 8 nucleotides line up with TRBD1. Trimming at V came to 2 bases and at J to 5 bases, leaving 13 bases not matched to a gene. The CDR3 is 17 amino acids. Germline CDR1 SGDLS, CDR2 YYNGEE.

V is TRBV4-3 and J is TRBJ2-7; a weak D match, TRBD2 (6 bases). CDR1 LGHNA and CDR2 YSLEER come from the germline V gene. This CDR3 has 16 residues. Trimming left V 4 bases short and J 2 bases short, with 18 bases between. CDR3 residues: CASSPQAQGGPYEQYF. CDR3 DNA: TGCGCCAGCAGCCCCCAAGCGCAGGGAGGTCCCTACGAGCAGTACTTC.

The chain employs TRBV6-5 and TRBJ1-1, with 7 positions matching TRBD1. Germline-derived CDR1 and CDR2 are MNHEY and SVGAGI. The CDR3 is 15 residues long. V shed 5 bases and J 4 bases; nucleotides not matched to a gene: 10. In nucleotides, the CDR3 is TGTGCCAGCAGTACCGAGACAGGGAAGCCCACTGAAGCTTTCTTT. It is translated as CASSTETGKPTEAFF.

This clone was recorded only once. The genes are TRBV6-2 or TRBV6-3 and TRBJ2-7, with TRBD2 matching 7 bases. V shed 3 bases, J shed 2 bases, and the junction held 4 bases outside the gene matches. Germline V gene sequence: CDR1 MNHEY, CDR2 SVGEGT. CDR3 length: 14 amino acids. The CDR3 DNA reads TGTGCCAGCAGTTATATTGGGGGGGCCTACGAGCAGTACTTC. Protein: CASSYIGGAYEQYF.

This clone was detected once. The gene calls are TRBV6-6 and TRBJ1-1; no clear D. Germline V gene data show CDR1 as MNHNY and CDR2 as SVGAGI (reference sequence). V lost 6 bases, J lost 6 bases, and 20 bases lay in between. This CDR3 region has 15 residues. The CDR3 spells CASSPSPRHLPEAFF. The CDR3 nucleotides read TGTGCCAGCAGCCCCAGTCCCCGACACTTGCCTGAAGCTTTCTTT.

On this clone itself: Other nucleotide sequences in the sample specify the same CDR3. This chain joins TRBV2 and TRBJ1-1; 9 bases are a match to TRBD1. Germline V gives CDR1 SNHLY, CDR2 FYNNEI. The CDR3 totals 13 residues. V was pared by 6 bases and J by 1 base, with 0 bases of the junction left unmatched. CDR3 coding DNA: TGTGCCAGCAGGGACAGGGGGAACACTGAAGCTTTCTTT. Amino acids: CASRDRGNTEAFF.

The chain uses TRBV27 and TRBJ1-2; tentatively, D is TRBD1 (5 bases). The germline V and J ends were trimmed by 3 bases and 8 bases, with 13 bases remaining between them. The CDR3 has 13 residues. Per germline, CDR1 MNHEY and CDR2 SMNVEV (reference sequence). The CDR3, as DNA: TGTGCCAGCAGTTTGACAGAGGCAGGGGGCTACACCTTC. Translation gives CASSLTEAGGYTF.

This clone was counted once. This chain joins TRBV24-1 and TRBJ1-3; no clear D. The CDR3 contains 13 residues. Germline V gene data show CDR1 as KGHDR and CDR2 as SFDVKD. V lost 9 bases, J lost 0 bases, and 8 bases lay in between. CDR3 coding DNA: TGTGCCACCTCAAGCTCCTCTGGAAACACCATATATTTT. This encodes CATSSSSGNTIYF.

This chain connects TRBV7-2 to TRBJ2-3; no clear D. CDR3 length equals 12 residues. The V gene lost 2 bases and the J gene lost 6 bases, with 6 bases spanning the gap. CDR1 SGHTA and CDR2 FQGNSA come from the germline V gene. CDR3 sequence reads: CASSLSQDTQYF. The CDR3 DNA follows: TGTGCCAGCAGCTTAAGTCAGGATACGCAGTATTTT.

This chain connects TRBV19 to TRBJ1-5, with 8 bases lining up with TRBD1. V trimming: 6 bases; J trimming: 0 bases; junction bases outside the gene matches: 4. Germline CDR1 is LNHDA and CDR2 is SQIVND (reference sequence). The CDR3 consists of 15 residues. This chain's CDR3 is CASSRTGSSNQPQHF. CDR3 bases: TGTGCCAGTAGCAGGACAGGGAGTAGCAATCAGCCCCAGCATTTT.

This rearrangement joins TRBV29-1 to TRBJ1-1; TRBD1 matches at 9 bases. Germline V CDR1 and CDR2: SQVTM, ANQGSEA. J lost 4 bases, V lost 6 bases, and 6 bases had no gene match. This CDR3 spans 13 amino acids. CDR3 coding DNA: TGCAGCGTCGGGACAGGGAAATTCACTGAAGCTTTCTTT. This encodes CSVGTGKFTEAFF.

The V and J genes are TRBV6-5 and TRBJ1-5; the match to TRBD1 covers 7 bases. The V gene end was trimmed by 5 bases and the J gene end by 3 bases; junction bases not matched to a gene: 4. From germline, CDR1 is MNHEY and CDR2 SVGAGI. The CDR3 totals 14 residues. The CDR3 protein is CASSMTGPNQPQHF. In nucleotides, the CDR3 is TGTGCCAGCAGTATGACAGGGCCCAATCAGCCCCAGCATTTT.

This chain connects TRBV5-1 to TRBJ2-6, with D perhaps matching TRBD1 (6 bases). V dropped 0 bases and J dropped 9 bases, with 13 bases sitting between them. There are 15 residues in the CDR3. Germline V lookup: CDR1 SGHRS, CDR2 YFSETQ. CDR3 sequence: CASSLEGVGDNVLTF. CDR3 sequence (DNA): TGCGCCAGCAGCTTGGAGGGGGTGGGTGACAACGTCCTGACTTTC.

The rearrangement links TRBV29-1 to TRBJ1-1; 9 bases map to TRBD1. CDR1 is SQVTM and CDR2 is ANQGSEA in the germline V gene. There are 15 residues in the CDR3. Unmatched junction bases numbered 12, after V lost 7 bases and J lost 3 bases. The CDR3 reads CSAGTGNPDDTEAFF. CDR3 nucleotide sequence: TGCAGCGCCGGGACAGGGAATCCAGATGACACTGAAGCTTTCTTT.

The chain joins TRBV6-5 to TRBJ1-6, with D perhaps TRBD1 (6 bases). Germline assignment: CDR1 MNHEY and CDR2 SVGAGI. The CDR3 contains 14 residues. Trimming took off 6 bases at V and 5 bases at J, with 11 bases between the two ends. CDR3 protein: CASRPGQNNSPLHF. In DNA form, the CDR3 reads TGTGCCAGCAGACCCGGACAGAATAATTCACCCCTCCACTTT.

This chain joins TRBV15 and TRBJ1-5, with TRBD1 identical over 9 bases. CDR3 size: 16 residues. V was pared by 1 base and J by 1 base, with 2 bases of the junction left unmatched. Per germline, CDR1 LNHNV and CDR2 YYDKDF (reference sequence). The CDR3 reads CATSRAGQGSNQPQHF. As DNA, the CDR3 is TGTGCCACCAGCAGAGCGGGACAGGGAAGCAATCAGCCCCAGCATTTT. The variable domain in full, with the rest retrieved from reference TRBV15 and TRBJ1-5, is DAMVIQNPRYQVTQFGKPVTLSCSQTLNHNVMYWYQQKSSQAPKLLFHYYDKDFNNEADTPDNFQSRRPNTSFCFLDIRSPGLGDTAMYLCATSRAGQGSNQPQHFGDGTRLSIL.

The genes are TRBV5-6 and TRBJ2-7, with a tentative D call TRBD1 (6 bases). Trimming took 2 bases from V and 3 from J, leaving 15 bases between them. There are 15 residues in the CDR3. Germline V gene sequence: CDR1 SGHDT, CDR2 YYEEEE. CDR3 residues: CASSFGRGKSYEQYF. The CDR3 DNA reads as TGTGCCAGCAGCTTCGGTAGGGGGAAAAGCTACGAGCAGTACTTC. Together with reference TRBV5-6 and TRBJ2-7, the CDR3 gives the full variable domain: DAGVTQSPTHLIKTRGQQVTLRCSPKSGHDTVSWYQQALGQGPQFIFQYYEEEERQRGNFPDRFSGHQFPNYSSELNVNALLLGDSALYLCASSFGRGKSYEQYFGPGTRLTVT.

The J gene is TRBJ1-2, the V gene TRBV30, with D perhaps TRBD1 (6 bases). Trimming cost V 3 bases and J 2 bases, with 16 bases left between them. CDR1 GTSNPN and CDR2 SVGIG come from the germline V gene (reference sequence). CDR3 length equals 15 residues. The CDR3 here is CAWRGRSGQNYGYTF. The CDR3 DNA follows: TGTGCCTGGAGGGGACGCTCAGGACAGAACTATGGCTACACCTTC.

The V call is TRBV19, the J call TRBJ1-1; weak D call: TRBD1 (6 bases). The germline CDR1 and CDR2 sequences are LNHDA and SQIVND (reference sequence). This CDR3 has 13 amino acids. V shed 3 bases and J shed 6 bases, with 11 bases lying between them. The CDR3 region has the DNA TGTGCCAGTAGTATCACAGGGAGCGCTGAAGCTTTCTTT. As protein: CASSITGSAEAFF.

J is TRBJ2-3 and V is TRBV7-3; 7 nucleotides line up with TRBD2. Germline lookup yields CDR1 SGHTA and CDR2 FQGTGA. The trim removed 1 base at V and 4 bases at J, leaving 2 bases unmatched. This CDR3 region has 14 residues. The CDR3 spells CASSLSGSSDTQYF. Written as DNA, the CDR3 is TGTGCCAGCAGCTTAAGCGGGAGTTCAGATACGCAGTATTTT.

The chain is built from TRBV24-1 and TRBJ2-5, with TRBD2 identical over 11 bases. Germline assignment: CDR1 KGHDR and CDR2 SFDVKD. CDR3 size: 17 residues. V trimming: 5 bases; J trimming: 5 bases; junction bases outside the gene matches: 12. DNA for the CDR3: TGTGCCACCAGTGTGCTAGCGGGGGGCTTCCTTCCTGAGACCCAGTACTTC. It codes for CATSVLAGGFLPETQYF.

The J gene is TRBJ1-1, the V gene TRBV7-9; D gene unclear. Germline CDR1 SEHNR, CDR2 FQNEAQ (reference sequence). V was trimmed by 5 bases and J by 1 base, leaving 8 bases between them. The CDR3 sequence is 13 residues long. CDR3 DNA: TGTGCCAGCAGCCGCACGGGGAACACTGAAGCTTTCTTT. Protein sequence: CASSRTGNTEAFF.

J is TRBJ1-5 and V is TRBV30; TRBD1 aligns across 10 bases. V lost 1 base, J lost 0 bases, and 12 bases stayed unmatched. Germline V CDR1 and CDR2: GTSNPN, SVGIG (reference sequence). The CDR3 loop spans 19 amino acids. This CDR3 is CAWSGAGTGVFGSNQPQHF. The CDR3 nucleotides are TGTGCCTGGAGTGGGGCCGGGACAGGGGTTTTTGGTAGCAATCAGCCCCAGCATTTT.

The chain links TRBV19 to TRBJ1-2; tentative D call: TRBD1 (6 bases). The V and J ends lost 5 bases and 3 bases respectively, with 10 bases between them. The germline CDR1 and CDR2 sequences are LNHDA and SQIVND (reference sequence). This CDR3 spans 13 amino acids. CDR3 DNA sequence: TGTGCCAGTAGTCCGGACAGTGACTATGGCTACACCTTC. Translating gives CASSPDSDYGYTF.

This rearrangement joins TRBV23-1 to TRBJ2-2; TRBD1 aligns across 9 bases. TRBV23-1 is marked as an open reading frame, function uncertain. Trimming cost V 0 bases and J 1 base; bases outside gene matches: 12. The CDR3 has 20 amino acids. The CDR3 spells CASSQSGAGDRVRNTGELFF. The CDR3 DNA follows: TGCGCCAGCAGTCAATCGGGGGCAGGGGACAGGGTCCGGAACACCGGGGAGCTGTTTTTT.

The chain has TRBV12-3 or TRBV12-4 and TRBJ1-6, with D uncertain. Trimming took 2 bases from V and 6 from J, leaving 5 bases between them. There are 13 residues in the CDR3. CDR3 sequence (DNA): TGTGCCAGCAGTTTAAGAGTTAATTCACCCCTCCACTTT. Encoded protein: CASSLRVNSPLHF.

V and J are TRBV27 and TRBJ2-2, with D perhaps matching TRBD2 (6 bases). CDR1 is MNHEY and CDR2 is SMNVEV in the germline V gene (reference sequence). The CDR3 has 14 residues. V lost 6 bases and J 1 base, leaving 9 bases between the germline ends. The CDR3 DNA is TGTGCCAGCAGCCCGGGACTGAACACCGGGGAGCTGTTTTTT. Its protein product is CASSPGLNTGELFF.

The J gene is TRBJ1-1, the V gene TRBV6-4; 9 bases fit TRBD1. Losses at the gene ends were 5 bases for V and 6 bases for J; bases not matched to a gene: 7. CDR3 length: 14 amino acids. Per germline, CDR1 MRHNA and CDR2 SNTAGT. The CDR3 loop reads CASSRDRAAPEAFF. For the CDR3, the DNA is TGTGCCAGCAGTCGGGACAGGGCGGCGCCTGAAGCTTTCTTT.